This entry features one T cell receptor (beta chain) sequence. The source of the sample is a study of CD8 T cells in Susac syndrome. Germline V gene data show CDR1 as SQVTM and CDR2 as ANQGSEA. The V segment lost 7 bases and the J segment 8 bases; nucleotides outside the gene matches: 10. This CDR3 comprises 12 residues. RNA, at roughly 0.45 to 1 ug, was reverse transcribed with random hexamers. TCRdb processed the immunoSEQ multiplex PCR reads anew with MiXCR; each CDR3 protein has one entry. The data show roughly 330,000 distinct CDR3 sequences, with around 92% seen just once and less than 0.08% held by the top ten. Purification of the CD8+ and CD4+ T cells relied on negative isolation, and TEMRA cells underwent FACS enrichment.

The receptor's source is a human donor with multiple sclerosis. Material: CD4+ T cells from PBMCs. This chain joins TRBV29-1 and TRBJ1-2, with 7 bases aligning to TRBD1. The CDR3 sequence is CSGGGGSEGYTF. The CDR3 DNA sequence: TGCAGCGGCGGAGGGGGCTCCGAGGGCTACACCTTC.